This TCR beta chain was documented in a study of blood T cell repertoires in COVID-19. Assay: immunoSEQ multiplex PCR; the TCRdb copy retains only in-frame clones and omits some. The sample has under 130,000 clones; over 75% are singletons. This clone turned up a few times. Germline values: CDR1 MNHNS, CDR2 SASEGT. The CDR3 has 17 residues. V dropped 2 bases and J dropped 0 bases, with 13 bases sitting between them. V is TRBV6-1 and J is TRBJ1-4; no reliable D call. Sequenced material: peripheral blood. This TCR was recovered from a human donor in a cohort sampled during active or convalescent COVID-19. CDR3 protein: CASSEREVSATNEKLFF. DNA of the CDR3: TGTGCCAGCAGTGAAAGAGAGGTTAGCGCAACTAATGAAAAACTGTTTTTT.